Listed here are 26 T cell receptor beta chains from one sample, sequenced in a study of T cells in Graves' hyperthyroidism and ophthalmopathy. RNA transcripts served as the template for amplifying TCR beta CDR3 regions. With the HTBI primer set, the TCR CDR3 went through a first round of RT-PCR. One entry per CDR3 protein results from TCRdb running MiXCR on the multiplex PCR reads. The table records 350,000 to 400,000 distinct CDR3 sequences, 15% of them present only once. Sequencing used blood. The receptors come from a woman in her thirties with Graves' hyperthyroidism.

The table lists this clonotype with a few counts. CDR3 coding DNA: TGCAGCGTTGCCCTAGATACGCAGTATTTT. Protein: CSVALDTQYF. This chain uses TRBV29-1 with TRBJ2-3; D is undetermined. The germline gives CDR1 SQVTM, CDR2 ANQGSEA. The CDR3 is made up of 10 amino acids. V was clipped by 4 bases and J by 5 bases, with 4 bases between them.

The sample holds many counts of this clonotype. The CDR3 loop reads CASSPYRADEQYF. The CDR3 DNA reads TGTGCCAGCAGCCCGTACAGGGCAGACGAGCAGTACTTC. The rearrangement links TRBV14 to TRBJ2-7; a possible D gene is TRBD1 (6 bases). There are 13 residues in the CDR3. V lost 4 bases and J 5 bases, leaving 12 bases between the germline ends. Germline V gene lookup returns CDR1 SGHDN and CDR2 FVKESK.

This clonotype was counted many times. The chain has TRBV12-3 or TRBV12-4 and TRBJ1-2; TRBD1 is a possible D gene (6 bases). This CDR3 is 14 amino acids long. V shed 3 bases and J shed 3 bases, with 11 bases lying between them. The CDR3 sequence: CASSLGGGYYGYTF. The CDR3 nucleotides are TGTGCCAGCAGTTTGGGGGGCGGCTACTATGGCTACACCTTC.

The rearrangement joins TRBV5-1 to TRBJ2-1; D is unresolved. Trimming took 1 base from V and 0 from J, leaving 8 bases between them. Germline values: CDR1 SGHRS, CDR2 YFSETQ. The CDR3 runs to 15 residues. CDR3 amino acids: CASSLHQSSYNEQFF. In DNA form, the CDR3 reads TGCGCCAGCAGCTTGCATCAGAGCTCCTACAATGAGCAGTTCTTC.

The rearrangement joins TRBV4-2 to TRBJ2-7; 9 bases align to TRBD2. Trimming took 1 base from V and 3 from J; bases not matched to a gene: 4. CDR3 length equals 15 residues. Germline assignment: CDR1 LGHNA and CDR2 YNFKEQ. The CDR3 DNA is TGTGCCAGCAGCCAAGGGCGGGAGGGCCTCTACGAGCAGTACTTC. Its protein product is CASSQGREGLYEQYF.

V usage is TRBV7-2 and J usage is TRBJ2-2; the D is unclear. The CDR3 is 14 amino acids. Trimming took off 3 bases at V and 0 bases at J, with 5 bases between the two ends. Per germline, CDR1 SGHTA and CDR2 FQGNSA. CDR3 loop: CASSFVANTGELFF. For the CDR3, the DNA is TGTGCCAGCAGCTTTGTCGCGAACACCGGGGAGCTGTTTTTT.

This clonotype was detected many times. The chain combines TRBV7-8 with TRBJ1-5; D gene ambiguous. Germline V gene lookup returns CDR1 SGHVS and CDR2 FQNEAQ. CDR3 length equals 17 residues. V was cut by 5 bases and J by 5 bases, with 22 bases left in between. The CDR3 sequence: CASSPYRLARSDQPQHF. The CDR3, as DNA: TGTGCCAGCAGCCCCTACCGTCTGGCAAGATCAGATCAGCCCCAGCATTTT.

This clonotype was seen repeatedly, ten times or more. The chain has TRBV6-6 and TRBJ1-6; 7 bases are a match to TRBD1. CDR1 is MNHNY, CDR2 SVGAGI, per germline (reference sequence). V lost 2 bases, J lost 8 bases, and 9 bases stayed unmatched. The CDR3 loop spans 16 amino acids. Written as DNA, the CDR3 is TGTGCCAGCAGTTACCAGGTCAGGGGGGGGTATTCACCCCTCCACTTT. Amino acids: CASSYQVRGGYSPLHF.

This clonotype occurred many times. The chain links TRBV28 to TRBJ1-6, with D perhaps matching TRBD1 (5 bases). This CDR3 is built from 14 residues. Per the germline V gene, CDR1 is MDHEN and CDR2 is SYDVKM. Trimming took off 2 bases at V and 10 bases at J, with 12 bases between the two ends. The CDR3 DNA reads as TGTGCCAGCAGTTTAGTTAGGGGTGGATCACCCCTCCACTTT. Its protein product is CASSLVRGGSPLHF. The variable domain in full, completed from reference TRBV28 and TRBJ1-6, reads DVKVTQSSRYLVKRTGEKVFLECVQDMDHENMFWYRQDPGLGLRLIYFSYDVKMKEKGDIPEGYSVSREKKERFSLILESASTNQTSMYLCASSLVRGGSPLHFGNGTRLTVT.

This chain links TRBV6-7 with TRBJ1-4; 8 bases match TRBD1. TRBV6-7 is noted as an ORF with a role that remains uncertain. There are 17 residues in the CDR3. The junction had 13 bases not matched to a gene; V was cut back by 5 bases and J by 5 bases. CDR3 residues: CASSQIDRGYLNEKLFF. CDR3 bases: TGTGCCAGCAGTCAAATTGACAGGGGATATTTAAATGAAAAACTGTTTTTT.

This clonotype was counted ten times or more. The rearrangement joins TRBV12-3 or TRBV12-4 to TRBJ1-4; tentatively, D is TRBD1 (5 bases). V dropped 2 bases and J dropped 13 bases, with 17 bases sitting between them. This CDR3 spans 14 amino acids. CDR3 sequence: CASSLRQGEGRLFF. CDR3 DNA sequence: TGTGCCAGCAGTTTAAGGCAGGGAGAGGGTCGACTGTTTTTT.

The V call is TRBV6-1, the J call TRBJ2-7, with TRBD2 identical over 9 bases. CDR1 is MNHNS, CDR2 SASEGT, per germline. The ends lost 7 bases at V and 2 bases at J; junction bases unmatched: 6. The CDR3 length is 14 residues. The CDR3 spells CASTTSGPAYEQYF. The CDR3 nucleotides are TGTGCCAGCACGACTAGCGGTCCCGCCTACGAGCAGTACTTC.

The chain is built from TRBV24-1 and TRBJ1-2; 7 bases fit TRBD1. V lost 4 bases, J lost 8 bases, and 9 bases stayed unmatched. Germline values: CDR1 KGHDR, CDR2 SFDVKD. The CDR3 spans 14 residues. DNA for the CDR3: TGTGCCACCAGTGACTCTACAGGGGCGACGGGCTACACCTTC. Its protein product is CATSDSTGATGYTF.

This clonotype was seen more than once but under ten times. The chain joins TRBV12-3 or TRBV12-4 to TRBJ1-2, with 7 bases lining up with TRBD1. The CDR3 extends over 12 amino acids. Losses at the gene ends were 6 bases for V and 8 bases for J; bases not matched to a gene: 6. CDR3 coding DNA: TGTGCCAGCAGCCCCGGGACAGAAGGCTACACCTTC. It yields the protein CASSPGTEGYTF.

The table lists this clonotype with many counts. This chain links TRBV28 with TRBJ1-5, with D perhaps TRBD1 (6 bases). Germline-derived CDR1 and CDR2 are MDHEN and SYDVKM. The CDR3 has 13 amino acids. Trimming cost V 8 bases and J 11 bases, with 19 bases left between them. The CDR3 bases are TGTGCCAGCCACCTTCGGGGGGGGCAATCCCAGCATTTT. It translates to CASHLRGGQSQHF. Full variable domain (missing parts from reference TRBV28 and TRBJ1-5): DVKVTQSSRYLVKRTGEKVFLECVQDMDHENMFWYRQDPGLGLRLIYFSYDVKMKEKGDIPEGYSVSREKKERFSLILESASTNQTSMYLCASHLRGGQSQHFGDGTRLSIL.

This clonotype has a count of ten or more. This rearrangement joins TRBV12-3 or TRBV12-4 to TRBJ2-1, with 7 positions matching TRBD2. J was trimmed by 8 bases and V by 3 bases; bases with no gene match: 7. CDR3 length: 14 residues. In DNA, the CDR3 is TGTGCCAGCAGTTTTACCAGCGGGGTCGATGAGCAGTTCTTC. Its translation is CASSFTSGVDEQFF.

In nucleotides, the CDR3 is TGTGCCAGCAGCTTCTTGTGGGCTGGGGCCAACGTCCTGACTTTC. Protein: CASSFLWAGANVLTF. This rearrangement joins TRBV7-6 to TRBJ2-6; D is uncertain. There are 15 residues in the CDR3. Germline lookup yields CDR1 SGHVS and CDR2 FNYEAQ. Trimming pared 3 bases from V and 2 bases from J, leaving 8 bases between.

This clonotype showed up many times. This chain uses TRBV5-6 with TRBJ2-3; weak D call: TRBD2 (6 bases). The CDR3 consists of 15 residues. V was pared by 1 base and J by 2 bases, with 11 bases between. The germline CDR1 and CDR2 sequences are SGHDT and YYEEEE. The CDR3, as DNA: TGTGCCAGCAGCTTGATAGGGGAGGACACAGATACGCAGTATTTT. Translation: CASSLIGEDTDTQYF.

Only a few counts were recorded for this clonotype. This sequence joins TRBV7-9 and TRBJ2-5; D is possibly TRBD2 (6 bases). The V end lost 6 bases, the J end lost 4 bases, and 12 bases lay between the germline ends. Germline CDR1 SEHNR, CDR2 FQNEAQ (reference sequence). This CDR3 region has 13 residues. This chain's CDR3 is CASRGLGGETQYF. The CDR3 nucleotides are TGTGCCAGCAGGGGACTTGGGGGAGAGACCCAGTACTTC.

This clonotype was seen a handful of times. Here the CDR3 reads CSGRQGGDTQYF. CDR3 bases: TGCAGCGGCCGACAGGGAGGGGATACGCAGTATTTT. The chain joins TRBV29-1 to TRBJ2-3; D may be TRBD1 or TRBD2 (7 bases each). Germline values: CDR1 SQVTM, CDR2 ANQGSEA. CDR3 length equals 12 residues. V was trimmed by 7 bases and J by 6 bases, leaving 14 bases between them.

This clonotype came up a few times. The J gene is TRBJ1-5, the V gene TRBV10-1; 8 bases fit TRBD1. The V gene end was trimmed by 2 bases and the J gene end by 2 bases; junction bases not matched to a gene: 8. The CDR3 runs 17 residues. CDR1 is WNHNN, CDR2 SYGVQD, per germline (reference sequence). The CDR3 protein is CASSEDRGGGCNQPQHF. The CDR3 coding sequence is TGCGCCAGCAGTGAGGACAGGGGTGGAGGTTGCAATCAGCCCCAGCATTTT.

This clonotype came up many times. This rearrangement joins TRBV28 to TRBJ2-3; D perhaps matches TRBD2 (6 bases). CDR3 length equals 15 residues. Germline V lookup: CDR1 MDHEN, CDR2 SYDVKM. V lost 3 bases, J lost 4 bases, and 14 bases lay in between. The CDR3 DNA is TGTGCCAGCAGTTTCTTGAGGGAGGAGGCAGATACGCAGTATTTT. This codes for CASSFLREEADTQYF.

This clonotype has at least ten counts. The V call is TRBV11-2, the J call TRBJ1-3; D is undetermined. V lost 3 bases to trimming and J lost 2 bases, with 8 bases between them. The CDR3 extends over 14 amino acids. In germline, CDR1 is SGHAT, CDR2 FQNNGV. In nucleotides, the CDR3 is TGTGCCAGCAGCTTGAACACCCCTGGAAACACCATATATTTT. It translates to CASSLNTPGNTIYF.

CDR3: CASSHLGNQETQYF. In DNA form, the CDR3 reads TGTGCCAGCAGCCACCTGGGGAACCAAGAGACCCAGTACTTC. The rearrangement joins TRBV3-1 to TRBJ2-5; D remains unclear. Germline V gene data show CDR1 as LGHDT and CDR2 as YNNKEL (reference sequence). This CDR3 has 14 residues. V was pared by 3 bases and J by 0 bases, with 8 bases between.

This clonotype was observed many times. The rearrangement uses TRBV5-5 and TRBJ2-7; 11 positions agree with TRBD1. Germline values: CDR1 SGHKS, CDR2 YYEKEE (reference sequence). The CDR3 totals 17 residues. V gave up 1 base and J gave up 0 bases; unmatched junction bases: 6. CDR3 DNA sequence: TGTGCCAGCAGCTTGAGGACAGGGGGCTACAGCTCCTACGAGCAGTACTTC. As protein: CASSLRTGGYSSYEQYF.

Of note for this clonotype: A clone one base away is much larger, so this may be a read error. The V and J genes are TRBV6-5 and TRBJ2-1, with TRBD2 matching over 10 bases. The CDR3 is 17 amino acids. Germline CDR1 and CDR2: MNHEY and SVGAGI. Here the CDR3 DNA reads TGTGCCCGCAGTTACAGCGGGCTAGCGGGAGTCTACAATGAGCAGTTCTTC. Protein: CARSYSGLAGVYNEQFF.